The 6 T cell receptor beta chains given below trace back to one sample, sequenced in a study of blood T cell repertoires in COVID-19 (dated by TCRdb to about 2020). Libraries came from the immunoSEQ multiplex PCR assay. Entries here come from immuneACCESS through TCRdb and include only in-frame sequences with V and J called. Some clones fail to appear in such tables; in the studies checked, an unresolved V gene covers under half of the shortfall, and the cause of the remainder is unknown. Recorded for this sample are about 41,000 clones; roughly 80% of them occurred a single time. The ten largest clones add up to 2.6% of the sample. Sequenced: peripheral blood. The receptor set was obtained from a woman aged 60-70 years with acute or convalescent COVID-19.

The table lists this clone with a count of one. J is TRBJ1-2 and V is TRBV3-1 (or the pseudogene TRBV3-2); maybe TRBD1 (5 bases). Germline V gene lookup returns CDR1 LGHDT and CDR2 YNNKEL (reference sequence). Trimming stripped 4 bases from V and 3 bases from J, with 15 bases between. The CDR3 totals 15 residues. CDR3 sequence reads: CASSPAAGSYYGYTF. The CDR3 DNA follows: TGTGCCAGCAGCCCGGCGGCAGGGTCATACTATGGCTACACCTTC.

This chain uses TRBV7-9 with TRBJ2-2, with a tentative D call TRBD2 (6 bases). The CDR3 totals 16 residues. Looked up from germline, CDR1 is SEHNR and CDR2 is FQNEAQ (reference sequence). Between the trimmed V and J ends, which lost 3 bases and 0 bases, there was a span of 11 bases. The DNA for the CDR3 is TGTGCCAGCAGCTTGTATGGGACTTCGAACACCGGGGAGCTGTTTTTT. It codes for CASSLYGTSNTGELFF. The complete variable domain, with remaining parts taken from reference TRBV7-9 and TRBJ2-2, reads DTGVSQNPRHKITKRGQNVTFRCDPISEHNRLYWYRQTLGQGPEFLTYFQNEAQLEKSRLLSDRFSAERPKGSFSTLEIQRTEQGDSAMYLCASSLYGTSNTGELFFGEGSRLTVL.

V gene TRBV5-1 combines with J gene TRBJ2-2; perhaps TRBD1 as D (5 bases). The CDR3 contains 15 residues. Germline V gives CDR1 SGHRS, CDR2 YFSETQ. V shed 4 bases and J shed 6 bases, with 16 bases lying between them. The CDR3 sequence is CASSQISGSPGELFF. DNA of the CDR3: TGCGCCAGCAGCCAAATTTCAGGGTCTCCCGGGGAGCTGTTTTTT.

The chain joins TRBV19 to TRBJ1-5, with TRBD1 identical over 7 bases. Germline lookup yields CDR1 LNHDA and CDR2 SQIVND (reference sequence). The junction had 8 bases not matched to a gene; V was cut back by 9 bases and J by 0 bases. There are 15 residues in the CDR3. The CDR3, as DNA: TGTGCCAGCGATCGGGACAGCTATAGCAATCAGCCCCAGCATTTT. This codes for CASDRDSYSNQPQHF.

The chain couples TRBV28 to TRBJ1-1; no reliable D call. Trimming left V 5 bases short and J 0 bases short, with 22 bases between. Germline CDR1 reads MDHEN; CDR2 reads SYDVKM. The CDR3 runs 18 residues. This CDR3 reads CASSITLRVGSLNTEAFF. Written as DNA, the CDR3 is TGTGCCAGCAGTATCACCCTGAGGGTAGGGAGCTTGAACACTGAAGCTTTCTTT.

The rearrangement links TRBV5-1 to TRBJ2-3, with a tentative D call TRBD2 (5 bases). V was shortened by 0 bases and J by 4 bases, with 9 bases between the two germline ends. The CDR3 contains 14 residues. Per germline, CDR1 SGHRS and CDR2 YFSETQ. The CDR3 bases are TGCGCCAGCAGCTTGGGGGCTAGCTCAGATACGCAGTATTTT. This codes for CASSLGASSDTQYF.